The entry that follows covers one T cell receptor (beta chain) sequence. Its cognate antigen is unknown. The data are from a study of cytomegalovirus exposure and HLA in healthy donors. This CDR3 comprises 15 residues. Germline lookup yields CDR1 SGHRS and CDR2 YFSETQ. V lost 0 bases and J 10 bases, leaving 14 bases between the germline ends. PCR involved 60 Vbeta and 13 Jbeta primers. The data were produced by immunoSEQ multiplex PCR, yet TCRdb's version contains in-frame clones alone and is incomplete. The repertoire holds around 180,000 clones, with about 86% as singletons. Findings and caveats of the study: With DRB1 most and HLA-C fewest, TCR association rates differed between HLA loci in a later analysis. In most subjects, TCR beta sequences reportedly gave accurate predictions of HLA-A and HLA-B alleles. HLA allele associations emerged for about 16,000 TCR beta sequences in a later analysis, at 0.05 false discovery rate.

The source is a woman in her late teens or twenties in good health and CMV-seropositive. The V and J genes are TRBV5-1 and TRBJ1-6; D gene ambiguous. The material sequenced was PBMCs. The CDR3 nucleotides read TGCGCCAGCAGCTTGGGAGGAACCGGGAGGTCACCCCTCCACTTT. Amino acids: CASSLGGTGRSPLHF.